This T cell receptor beta chain was obtained from a study of vaccination effects on CD4 cells after COVID-19. Background on the study: The post-vaccine samples were taken, at the median, 72 days after the second dose.

Data came from immunoSEQ multiplex PCR; TCRdb stores just in-frame clones and leaves some out. The sample lists under 40,000 clones; 72% were seen once. Germline V gene lookup returns CDR1 ENHRY and CDR2 SYGVKD. Trimming took off 6 bases at V and 3 bases at J, with 8 bases between the two ends. CDR3 size: 12 residues. A note on this clone: Its antigen is still unknown.

ViraFEST assay sequencing came after antigen-specific CD4+ T cells were expanded with viral peptide pools. Having been cultured for approximately ten days, the cells underwent CD4+ T cell isolation. Two-dose vaccination with either BNT162b2 or mRNA-1273 was given to the participants. IL-2 medium supplanted half the medium on days 3 and 7. General study findings and limits: Marked clonal contraction of infection- and vaccine-induced clones was seen late after vaccination.

Here the sequenced sample was CD4+ T cells from PBMCs cultured with HCoV-229E spike peptides, taken after COVID-19 vaccination. The chain recombines TRBV10-3 with TRBJ1-1; no firm D call. The sequence was collected from a human donor who received a COVID-19 vaccine. The CDR3 is CAIRDQDTEAFF. The CDR3 DNA follows: TGTGCCATCAGGGATCAAGACACTGAAGCTTTCTTT.